This TCR beta chain appears in the sequencing data of a study of T cell responses to AZD1222 COVID-19 vaccine (dated by TCRdb to 2020 to 2023). At the level of the whole study: A total of more than 230 trial participants underwent TCR sequencing, of whom nearly 210 had received two doses of AZD1222 and approximately 25 had received two doses of the MenACWY control vaccine. Trial participants were enrolled by age into subgroups of 18-55, 56-69 and 70-plus years, and approximately 150, 30 and 60 TCR-sequenced participants, respectively, were included in these subgroups.

The CDR3 regions of human TCRbeta chains were subjected to immunosequencing. In the source study's methods: Repertoire TCRs were checked for matches against a reference library of SARS-CoV-2-specific TCRs that had been generated using the MIRA antigen-specificity platform. Breadth meant the fraction of unique TCRs that were SARS-CoV-2-associated, whereas depth meant the fraction of total T cells that were SARS-CoV-2-associated. Each spike-specific TCR was assigned to its reactive spike region and to a CD4 or CD8 class using the MIRA data. Log10-transformed breadth and depth values were compared by one-way ANOVA with Sidak's multiple comparisons tests. TCRdb obtained this table from immuneACCESS and retained in-frame rearrangements with V and J assigned. These tables miss some clones; where compared with another copy, unresolved V genes account for less than half of the shortfall, and the remainder is unexplained. Clone size and V and J calls were adopted from that table, with D and trimming inferred from the DNA. Across this sample there are approximately 170,000 clones, with about 83% seen only once. Of the sample, about 1% falls within the top ten clones.

Beyond this particular receptor, the publication reports: Reportedly, close to half of the unique spike-specific TCRs recognized epitopes lying outside the regions that are mutated in the B.1.351 and B.1.1.7 variants. Vaccine-associated CD4 TCRs spanned the whole spike protein, with dominant responses in regions 160-218 and 743-854. A significant rise in spike-specific TCR breadth and depth was observed after two AZD1222 doses relative to day 0 and relative to MenACWY recipients. Participants were mostly white British and included more females than males, and it was suggested by the authors that clonal diversity may have been underestimated. Conclusions about previously exposed vaccinees are limited, since just five or six AZD1222 recipients were seropositive for SARS-CoV-2 at baseline. In the small 56-69-year group, the increase in depth fell short of significance, most likely because of low power. Because no day 14 peak-response samples were available, repertoires were characterized only after the peak T cell response.

This clone was counted between two and nine times. The clone's antigen remains unknown. No per-base quality is available; no much larger clone lies one base away. The sample's time point label, decoded: about 28 days (+/-7) after the second vaccine dose. AZD1222 recipients whose second dose came at about 4 weeks and those whose second dose came at about 12 weeks were combined into one group, since spike-specific TCR depth and breadth did not differ between the two schedules. Samples from vaccinated people were obtained from the UK trials COV001 and COV002, which included a single-blind randomized controlled phase 2/3 trial of AZD1222 (ChAdOx1 nCoV-19) in healthy adults. Trial participant PBMC samples were collected at day 0 and day 28 after the second dose for TCRbeta chain sequencing. The germline V gene encodes CDR1 SGHNT and CDR2 YYREEE (reference sequence). The CDR3 runs 16 residues from the cysteine to the phenylalanine. Only the CDR3 DNA stays, 48 bases, in frame from base 1. The germline V and J ends show losses of 4 bases and 0 bases respectively, and no gene match explains 5 bases of the junction.

Sequencing was performed on peripheral blood, taken 28 days after the second AZD1222 dose. The origin of this receptor is an adult who received the AZD1222 COVID-19 vaccine. Rearrangement joined TRBV5-4 to TRBJ1-3; 9 middle bases align to TRBD1. In nucleotides, the sequence is TGTGCCAGCAGCCACAGGGGGCAGCTCTCTGGAAACACCATATATTTT. Its amino acids are CASSHRGQLSGNTIYF.